The 17 T cell receptor beta chains reported below all come from one sample, sequenced in a study of glioma-infiltrating T cells. Using RNA template, CDR3s of TCR alpha and beta were amplified with iRepertoire arm-PCR. TCRdb independently ran MiXCR on the multiplex PCR reads; one entry per CDR3 protein. The table shows roughly 20,000 distinct CDR3 sequences, with 20% to 25% occurring only once. The source material was glioma tissue, nonneoplastic brain tissue, or PBMCs (not recorded which). These receptors were obtained from a human donor with low-grade glioma or glioblastoma, undergoing nonglioma brain surgery, or in good health (not recorded which).

To note about this clonotype: A much larger clone is a single base away; this may be a read error. The chain has TRBV6-9 and TRBJ1-4, with D possibly being TRBD1 (5 bases). Germline assignment: CDR1 MNHGY and CDR2 SVAAGI. The CDR3 length is 12 residues. V lost 4 bases, J lost 12 bases, and 12 bases lay in between. CDR3 residues: CASSLRDEELFF. The CDR3 bases are TGTGCCAGCAGTTTGAGGGACGAAGAACTGTTTTTT.

The chain employs TRBV5-4 and TRBJ1-2, with 7 bases that match TRBD1. Looked up from germline, CDR1 is SGHNT and CDR2 is YYREEE (reference sequence). CDR3 size: 15 residues. The junction had 8 bases not matched to a gene; V was cut back by 4 bases and J by 2 bases. CDR3 residues: CASSLTRGQNYGYTF. Here the CDR3 DNA reads TGTGCCAGCAGCCTAACGCGGGGACAGAACTATGGCTACACCTTC.

This clonotype was seen only a few times. This chain joins TRBV2 and TRBJ2-7; 7 nucleotides align to TRBD1. The ends lost 9 bases at V and 4 bases at J; junction bases unmatched: 12. Per the germline V gene, CDR1 is SNHLY and CDR2 is FYNNEI. The CDR3 length is 14 residues. CDR3 residues: CASATGRNTYEQYF. For the CDR3, the DNA is TGTGCCAGTGCGACAGGGCGCAACACGTACGAGCAGTACTTC.

The CDR3 protein is CASSFDARGQYF. In nucleotides, the CDR3 is TGTGCCAGCAGCTTTGATGCTCGGGGCCAGTACTTC. The chain carries TRBV7-2 and TRBJ2-5, with TRBD2 as a possible D gene (5 bases). The CDR3 has 12 amino acids. Trimming pared 3 bases from V and 10 bases from J, leaving 12 bases between. Germline V gene data show CDR1 as SGHTA and CDR2 as FQGNSA.

This clonotype was detected only a few times. The junction and the germline gene differ at one end; a read error may be behind it. This chain joins TRBV7-2 and TRBJ2-3, with D possibly TRBD2 on 6 matching bases. This CDR3 has 10 residues. Per the germline V gene, CDR1 is SGHTA and CDR2 is FQGNSA. CDR3 in DNA: TGTGCCCGCAGCTTAGGAGGGCCGGATTTT. Protein product: CARSLGGPDF.

This clonotype was seen only once. The chain carries TRBV2 and TRBJ2-5, with D maybe TRBD2 (6 bases). CDR3 length equals 14 residues. Germline V gene lookup returns CDR1 SNHLY and CDR2 FYNNEI. The germline V and J ends were trimmed by 5 bases and 7 bases, with 17 bases remaining between them. CDR3 amino acids: CASSKETREGTQYF. CDR3 bases: TGTGCCAGCAGTAAAGAGACTAGGGAAGGGACCCAGTACTTC.

The sample holds many counts of this clonotype. J is TRBJ1-5 and V is TRBV20-1; TRBD1 matches 7 bases. Trimming took 0 bases from V and 7 from J; bases not matched to a gene: 18. The V gene's germline CDR1 is DFQATT and CDR2 SNEGSKA (reference sequence). The CDR3 totals 18 residues. CDR3 residues: CSARDSQLSGTAGQPQHF. For the CDR3, the DNA is TGCAGTGCTAGAGATTCGCAACTCTCCGGGACAGCGGGCCAGCCCCAGCATTTT.

This clonotype was counted many times. The CDR3: CASRSGASIYGYTF. For the CDR3, the DNA is TGTGCCAGCAGATCGGGAGCCTCAATCTATGGCTACACCTTC. The V call is TRBV28, the J call TRBJ1-2; no reliable D call. Trimming removed 6 bases at V and 4 bases at J, with 15 bases between. Germline V gene sequence: CDR1 MDHEN, CDR2 SYDVKM. The CDR3 contains 14 residues.

This clonotype has just a few counts. The chain carries TRBV18 and TRBJ2-1; maybe TRBD1 (6 bases). CDR3 length equals 16 residues. V gave up 3 bases and J gave up 6 bases, with 18 bases separating them. The germline V gene encodes CDR1 KGHSH and CDR2 LQKENI. CDR3 DNA sequence: TGTGCCAGCTCACCTCCACAGGGTAGCACGCCCAATGAGCAGTTCTTC. Its protein is CASSPPQGSTPNEQFF.

The V gene is TRBV6-2 or TRBV6-3, the J gene TRBJ1-5; no clear D. Germline CDR1 reads MNHEY; CDR2 reads SVGEGT. With 9 bases removed from V and 4 bases from J, the gap between germline ends came to 16 bases. The CDR3 is made up of 14 amino acids. The CDR3 reads CARGPSRINQPQHF. DNA for the CDR3: TGTGCCAGAGGTCCGTCCAGGATAAATCAGCCCCAGCATTTT.

As for this clonotype: A much larger clone lies one base from this, so it may be a read error. The J gene is TRBJ2-1, the V gene TRBV27; 9 nucleotides line up with TRBD2. The germline V gene encodes CDR1 MNHEY and CDR2 SMNVEV (reference sequence). The CDR3 totals 15 residues. The CDR3 region has the DNA TGTGCCAGCAGCCCGAGCGGGGGGTCCTACAATGAGCAGTTGTTC. This gives the protein CASSPSGGSYNEQLF.

A remark on this clonotype: This may arise from a read error, as a much more abundant clone is one base away. The rearrangement uses TRBV2 and TRBJ2-3; TRBD1 matches 11 bases. V lost 6 bases, J lost 5 bases, and 7 bases stayed unmatched. Germline-derived CDR1 and CDR2 are SNHLY and FYNNEI. The CDR3 runs to 15 residues. Here the CDR3 reads CASRGTGGPGDTQYF. DNA of the CDR3: TGTGCCAGCAGGGGGACAGGGGGGCCCGGAGATACGCAGTATTTT.

This clonotype was seen at least ten times. The V gene is TRBV5-4, the J gene TRBJ1-1; unclear D gene. V was clipped by 0 bases and J by 6 bases, with 9 bases between them. This CDR3 has 13 amino acids. Germline V gene data show CDR1 as SGHNT and CDR2 as YYREEE (reference sequence). Written as DNA, the CDR3 is TGTGCCAGCAGCTTGGGTGGCAGTCCTGAAGCTTTCTTT. Its translation is CASSLGGSPEAFF.

CDR3 protein: CASSSPKGDYGYTF. DNA of the CDR3: TGTGCCAGCAGCTCCCCAAAGGGCGACTATGGCTACACCTTC. V is TRBV7-3 and J is TRBJ1-2; D unresolved. V was shortened by 4 bases and J by 3 bases, with 12 bases between the two germline ends. Per the germline V gene, CDR1 is SGHTA and CDR2 is FQGTGA. The CDR3 is made up of 14 amino acids.

A few counts support this clonotype. This rearrangement joins TRBV30 to TRBJ1-5; no clear D gene. The CDR3 runs to 14 residues. From germline, CDR1 is GTSNPN and CDR2 SVGIG (reference sequence). Trimming left V 2 bases short and J 6 bases short, with 14 bases between. This CDR3 is CAWSSDTTGQPQHF. CDR3 coding DNA: TGTGCCTGGAGTTCGGATACAACGGGTCAGCCCCAGCATTTT.

This clonotype showed up many times. The J gene is TRBJ2-1, the V gene TRBV18; D is possibly TRBD1 (6 bases). CDR3 size: 14 residues. Per the germline V gene, CDR1 is KGHSH and CDR2 is LQKENI. The germline V and J ends were trimmed by 3 bases and 0 bases, with 6 bases remaining between them. CDR3 coding DNA: TGTGCCAGCTCACCGGACAGCTCCTACAATGAGCAGTTCTTC. It translates to CASSPDSSYNEQFF.

This clonotype was seen at least ten times. As DNA, the CDR3 is TGTGCCAGCAGCATACAGGGTCAAGAGACCCAGTACTTC. Protein product: CASSIQGQETQYF. The chain recombines TRBV7-2 with TRBJ2-5; possibly TRBD1 for D (6 bases). In germline, CDR1 is SGHTA, CDR2 FQGNSA. The CDR3 covers 13 residues. Trimming cost V 5 bases and J 2 bases, with 9 bases left between them. The full variable domain, in which reference TRBV7-2 and TRBJ2-5 provide the parts outside the CDR3, is GAGVSQSPSNKVTEKGKDVELRCDPISGHTALYWYRQSLGQGLEFLIYFQGNSAPDKSGLPSDRFSAERTGGSVSTLTIQRTQQEDSAVYLCASSIQGQETQYFGPGTRLLVL.